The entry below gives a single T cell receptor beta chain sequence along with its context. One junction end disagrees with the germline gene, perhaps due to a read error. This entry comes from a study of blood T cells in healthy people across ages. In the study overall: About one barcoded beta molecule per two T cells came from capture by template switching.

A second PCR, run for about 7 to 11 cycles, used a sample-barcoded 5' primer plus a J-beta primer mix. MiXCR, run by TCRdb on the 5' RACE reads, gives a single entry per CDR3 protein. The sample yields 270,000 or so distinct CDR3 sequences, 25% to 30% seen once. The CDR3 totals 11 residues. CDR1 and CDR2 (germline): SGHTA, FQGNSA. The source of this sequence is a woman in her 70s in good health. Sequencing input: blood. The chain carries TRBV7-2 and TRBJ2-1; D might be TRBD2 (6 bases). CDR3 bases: TGTGCCAGCAGCTTAGGCGGGGCCTACTCCTTC. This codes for CASSLGGAYSF.